The source of this T cell receptor (beta chain) is a study of T cell responses to AZD1222 COVID-19 vaccine. The overall study: Some second doses came at about 4 weeks and others at about 12 weeks; these were pooled. Study outcomes and limitations: Donors in the cohort were predominantly white British and more often female, and clonal diversity was possibly underestimated.

The CDR3 has 14 residues. Germline V gene data show CDR1 as SEHNR and CDR2 as FQNEAQ (reference sequence). V lost 1 base and J lost 1; bases outside the gene matches: 1. Produced via immunoSEQ multiplex PCR; TCRdb's table is partial and in-frame only. The table has approximately 150,000 clones, approximately 94% seen once. Details on this clone: Its antigen is still unknown.

This clonotype originated in an adult in good health. The sample here was peripheral blood, taken on day 0 of AZD1222 vaccination. This chain links TRBV7-9 with TRBJ2-7; 7 nucleotides line up with TRBD2. CDR3 protein: CASSLGAGSYEQYF. The CDR3 DNA follows: TGTGCCAGCAGCTTAGGAGCGGGGTCCTACGAGCAGTACTTC.